This T cell receptor beta chain was identified during a study of tumor-infiltrating lymphocytes in oesophageal squamous cell carcinoma. Germline CDR1 SGHTA, CDR2 FQGTGA. This CDR3 is 13 amino acids long. This clonotype has only a few counts. One end of the junction does not line up with germline, which may come from a read error. TCRdb re-called the PCR reads with MiXCR, one entry per CDR3 protein. The data hold around 20,000 distinct CDR3 sequences, with under 45% observed a single time. V gene TRBV7-3 combines with J gene TRBJ2-7, with D tentatively TRBD2 (5 bases). The sequencing sample was made of esophageal tumor tissue. This sequence was found in a male donor with esophageal squamous cell carcinoma. The CDR3 spells CASSLGSTGELYF. The CDR3 coding sequence is TGTGCCAGCAGCTTAGGGAGCACCGGGGAGCTGTACTTC.